The rows below give T cell receptor beta chains drawn from one sample of a study of preoperative IRX-2 immunotherapy in early breast cancer. Assay: immunoSEQ multiplex PCR; the TCRdb copy retains only in-frame clones and omits some. The table lists around 30,000 clones, approximately 83% of them singletons, with about 3.3% in the top ten. This material was acquired from a patient treated with IRX-2 immunotherapy. These receptors were collected from a human donor with breast cancer. Each CDR3 is given with its conserved first and last residue. D genes are given only for firm matches. The size field is filled for only some rows; it gives once, few, many or a size class.

D gene	V gene	clone size	J gene	CDR3 DNA	CDR3 protein
TRBD2	TRBV11-3	NA	TRBJ2-5	TGTGCCAGCAGCTTAGTGGCTAGCGGGGGGAAACAGACCCAGTACTTC	CASSLVASGGKQTQYF
NA	TRBV25-1	NA	TRBJ2-3	TGTGCCAGCAGGCCGCAGGGGAGTGTTACAGATACGCAGTATTTT	CASRPQGSVTDTQYF
NA	TRBV29-1	NA	TRBJ1-2	TGCAGCGTTGTAGCAGGAGCTAACTATGGCTACACCTTC	CSVVAGANYGYTF
TRBD1	TRBV23-1	NA	TRBJ1-1	TGCGCCAGCAGCCGACAGCCGGGACAGGGGACTGAAGCTTTCTTT	CASSRQPGQGTEAFF
TRBD1	TRBV11-3	once	TRBJ2-1	TGTGCCAGCAGCTTGGGACAGGCGAGATACAATGAGCAGTTCTTC	CASSLGQARYNEQFF
NA	TRBV6-8	NA	TRBJ1-4	TGTGCCTCAAGGGGAACAGGGTGGGGAGAAAAACTGTTTTTT	CASRGTGWGEKLFF
TRBD1	TRBV11-3	NA	TRBJ2-1	TGTGCCAGCAGCCCCGGGACAGCCTACAATGAGCAGTTCTTC	CASSPGTAYNEQFF
NA	TRBV7-1	few	TRBJ1-2	TGTGCCAGCACGGAACCACCTAACTATGGCTACACCTTC	CASTEPPNYGYTF
TRBD1	TRBV7-6	NA	TRBJ1-1	TGTGCCAGCAGCGAAGCCCAGGGGGGCACTGAAGCTTTCTTT	CASSEAQGGTEAFF
TRBD1	TRBV28	NA	TRBJ1-5	TGTGCCAGCAGGGACAGGGGGTACGTTCAGCCCCAGCATTTT	CASRDRGYVQPQHF